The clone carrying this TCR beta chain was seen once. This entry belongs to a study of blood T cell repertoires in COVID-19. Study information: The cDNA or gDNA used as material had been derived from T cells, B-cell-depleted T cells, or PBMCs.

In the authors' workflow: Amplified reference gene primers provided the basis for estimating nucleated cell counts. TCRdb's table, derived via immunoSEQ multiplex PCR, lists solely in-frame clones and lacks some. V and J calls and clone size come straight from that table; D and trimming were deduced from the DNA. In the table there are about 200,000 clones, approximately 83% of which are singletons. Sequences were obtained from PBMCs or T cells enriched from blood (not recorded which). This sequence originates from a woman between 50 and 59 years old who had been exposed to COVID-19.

The CDR3: CASSPGGDRGFSGANVLTF. The CDR3 coding sequence is TGCGCCAGCAGCCCCGGAGGTGACAGGGGGTTTTCTGGGGCCAACGTCCTGACTTTC. This chain connects TRBV4-3 to TRBJ2-6, with 9 bases fitting TRBD1. Germline CDR1 is LGHNA and CDR2 is YSLEER. Unmatched junction bases numbered 11, after V lost 4 bases and J lost 1 base. The length of the CDR3 is 19 residues.